Listed here are 30 T cell receptor beta chains from one sample, sequenced in a study of T cell responses to AZD1222 COVID-19 vaccine (dated by TCRdb to the early 2020s). This specimen's time point label, per the study, means: baseline before first vaccination. The treatment or condition label for this specimen denotes: meningococcal conjugate vaccine given as trial control. Libraries were built with the immunoSEQ multiplex PCR assay. TCRdb provides this immuneACCESS table in a form limited to in-frame rearrangements. Some clones are lacking; in checked studies, under half of them reflect an unresolved V gene, and why the rest are absent is not known. In all, the sample holds approximately 110,000 clones, and approximately 88% of those were seen once. Of the sample, roughly 13% is held by the ten largest clones. The sample was peripheral blood, taken on day 0 of MenACWY control vaccination. Receptors originate from an adult in good health.

This rearrangement joins TRBV19 to TRBJ1-4; D possibly corresponds to TRBD1 (5 bases). CDR3 length: 16 amino acids. The germline V and J ends were trimmed by 3 bases and 8 bases, with 19 bases remaining between them. CDR1 LNHDA and CDR2 SQIVND come from the germline V gene (reference sequence). CDR3 sequence: CASSIRPGGTSEKLFF. CDR3 in DNA: TGTGCCAGTAGTATCCGACCGGGGGGAACGTCCGAAAAACTGTTTTTT.

The chain couples TRBV29-1 to TRBJ2-3; tentatively, D is TRBD1 (6 bases). V lost 4 bases to trimming and J lost 1 base, with 12 bases between them. The CDR3 totals 14 residues. Germline CDR1 reads SQVTM; CDR2 reads ANQGSEA. In nucleotides, the CDR3 is TGCAGCGTTGGGACAGCCCGAGGCACAGATACGCAGTATTTT. Translated, it gives CSVGTARGTDTQYF.

This sequence joins TRBV6-6 and TRBJ2-7; 8 bases fit TRBD1. V was clipped by 7 bases and J by 2 bases; unmatched bases: 4. Germline CDR1 is MNHNY and CDR2 is SVGAGI (reference sequence). The CDR3 spans 13 residues. The CDR3 DNA follows: TGTGCCAGCACCGGGGGACAGGCCTACGAGCAGTACTTC. The encoded protein is CASTGGQAYEQYF.

The chain couples TRBV11-2 to TRBJ1-1; D uncertain. Germline V lookup: CDR1 SGHAT, CDR2 FQNNGV. Trimming shortened V by 5 bases and J by 1 base, and 14 bases separated the two germline ends. CDR3 size: 15 residues. Written as DNA, the CDR3 is TGTGCCAGCAGCCCTAGGAGAGGGTCGAACACTGAAGCTTTCTTT. Amino acid sequence: CASSPRRGSNTEAFF.

This rearrangement joins TRBV27 to TRBJ2-7; D is undetermined. Trimming removed 0 bases from V and 3 bases from J, with 6 bases in between. The CDR3 has 13 residues. In germline, CDR1 is MNHEY, CDR2 SMNVEV (reference sequence). The CDR3, as DNA: TGTGCCAGCAGTTTATCCGGATTCTACGAGCAGTACTTC. Its translation: CASSLSGFYEQYF.

The chain is built from TRBV11-1 and TRBJ2-7; 7 bases fit TRBD1. CDR1 SGHAT and CDR2 FQDESV come from the germline V gene (reference sequence). The CDR3 loop spans 13 amino acids. With 3 bases clipped from V and 4 bases from J, the junction kept 3 bases outside the gene matches. The CDR3 DNA reads as TGTGCCAGCAGCTTTGCCAGGGGGTACGAGCAGTACTTC. This codes for CASSFARGYEQYF.

The V call is TRBV19, the J call TRBJ1-1, with a tentative D call TRBD1 (6 bases). CDR1 and CDR2 (germline): LNHDA, SQIVND (reference sequence). CDR3 length equals 13 residues. With 6 bases removed from V and 1 base from J, the gap between germline ends came to 9 bases. CDR3 nucleotide sequence: TGTGCCAGTAGACTACAGGGGAACACTGAAGCTTTCTTT. Its protein product is CASRLQGNTEAFF.

With respect to this clone: This CDR3 is also generated by other DNA sequences in the sample. The V call is TRBV2, the J call TRBJ2-3; D might be TRBD2 (5 bases). CDR1 is SNHLY and CDR2 is FYNNEI in the germline V gene. There are 13 residues in the CDR3. V lost 7 bases and J lost 2, with 10 bases in between. The CDR3 sequence: CASNGEYTDTQYF. In DNA, the CDR3 is TGTGCCAGCAACGGGGAATACACAGATACGCAGTATTTT.

This clone was found once. The chain carries TRBV28 and TRBJ2-7; 7 bases agree with TRBD2. Germline assignment: CDR1 MDHEN and CDR2 SYDVKM. CDR3 size: 16 residues. The trim removed 4 bases at V and 3 bases at J, leaving 12 bases unmatched. The CDR3 spells CASSSSAAGPGYEQYF. CDR3 bases: TGTGCCAGCAGTTCTAGCGCAGCGGGACCAGGCTACGAGCAGTACTTC. Looking up the rest from reference TRBV28 and TRBJ2-7 gives the full variable domain: DVKVTQSSRYLVKRTGEKVFLECVQDMDHENMFWYRQDPGLGLRLIYFSYDVKMKEKGDIPEGYSVSREKKERFSLILESASTNQTSMYLCASSSSAAGPGYEQYFGPGTRLTVT.

The V and J genes are TRBV4-3 and TRBJ1-4, with D hard to call. CDR1 is LGHNA, CDR2 YSLEER, per germline. CDR3 length equals 15 residues. Between the trimmed V and J ends, which lost 1 base and 7 bases, there was a span of 13 bases. CDR3 DNA sequence: TGCGCCAGCAGCCAAGTGGCCGGGGTCGGTGAAAAACTGTTTTTT. It encodes CASSQVAGVGEKLFF.

The genes are TRBV7-9 and TRBJ1-1; D gene unclear. CDR1 and CDR2 (germline): SEHNR, FQNEAQ (reference sequence). This CDR3 is 15 amino acids long. The V end was cut by 1 base, the J end by 4 bases, with 13 bases between. CDR3 in DNA: TGTGCCAGCAGCTTAGTCGATCTGGGCGGCACTGAAGCTTTCTTT. This gives the protein CASSLVDLGGTEAFF.

The rearrangement uses TRBV19 and TRBJ1-1; D gene uncertain. Trimming stripped 4 bases from V and 8 bases from J, with 8 bases between. Germline V gene sequence: CDR1 LNHDA, CDR2 SQIVND (reference sequence). The CDR3 sequence is 11 residues long. The CDR3 here is CASSTKREAFF. The CDR3 region has the DNA TGTGCCAGTAGTACAAAACGGGAAGCTTTCTTT.

V gene TRBV29-1 combines with J gene TRBJ1-4; D not certain. CDR1 and CDR2 (germline): SQVTM, ANQGSEA. The CDR3 loop spans 12 amino acids. Trimming removed 6 bases from V and 6 bases from J, with 11 bases in between. CDR3 DNA: TGCAGCGTGGGTCAGGTCTATGAAAAACTGTTTTTT. This codes for CSVGQVYEKLFF.

The chain couples TRBV6-5 to TRBJ1-4, with D unresolved. The V end was cut by 7 bases, the J end by 4 bases, with 13 bases between. Looked up from germline, CDR1 is MNHEY and CDR2 is SVGAGI. The CDR3 has 14 amino acids. CDR3 nucleotide sequence: TGTGCCAGCAAGGCGGAGGGCGTTAATGAAAAACTGTTTTTT. Encoded protein: CASKAEGVNEKLFF.

This chain uses TRBV7-9 with TRBJ2-5; D is unresolved. The CDR3 is 15 residues long. V was pared by 1 base and J by 0 bases, with 9 bases between. The germline gives CDR1 SEHNR, CDR2 FQNEAQ (reference sequence). CDR3: CASSLGSTHQETQYF. DNA of the CDR3: TGTGCCAGCAGCTTAGGATCAACTCACCAAGAGACCCAGTACTTC.

The chain is built from TRBV28 and TRBJ1-2, with 10 bases that match TRBD1. Per germline, CDR1 MDHEN and CDR2 SYDVKM. V lost 7 bases and J lost 5; bases outside the gene matches: 7. The CDR3 sequence is 14 residues long. In nucleotides, the CDR3 is TGTGCCAGCACCCGGGACAGGGGTGGATATGGCTACACCTTC. Its translation is CASTRDRGGYGYTF.

The chain recombines TRBV6-2 or TRBV6-3 with TRBJ1-4; no clear D gene. The CDR3 has 12 amino acids. V dropped 2 bases and J dropped 14 bases, with 12 bases sitting between them. CDR1 MNHEY and CDR2 SVGEGT come from the germline V gene. The CDR3 region has the DNA TGTGCCAGCAGTTACCCCCGCTTTCATCTGTTTTTT. Translation gives CASSYPRFHLFF.

V gene TRBV7-9 combines with J gene TRBJ1-6; D gene uncertain. Trimming left V 1 base short and J 14 bases short, with 9 bases between. There are 12 residues in the CDR3. Germline V lookup: CDR1 SEHNR, CDR2 FQNEAQ (reference sequence). The CDR3 reads CASSLVPLSLHF. In nucleotides, the CDR3 is TGTGCCAGCAGCTTAGTCCCACTTTCCCTCCACTTT.

The chain has TRBV11-1 and TRBJ2-7; 8 nucleotides match TRBD1. CDR1 and CDR2 from the germline V gene are SGHAT and FQDESV (reference sequence). V gave up 1 base and J gave up 1 base; unmatched junction bases: 3. The CDR3 length is 15 residues. CDR3 amino acids: CASSLVQGVSYEQYF. The DNA for the CDR3 is TGTGCCAGCAGCTTAGTACAGGGGGTATCCTACGAGCAGTACTTC.

The genes are TRBV11-1 and TRBJ2-3; unclear D gene. This CDR3 region has 13 residues. Trimming cost V 1 base and J 6 bases, with 8 bases left between them. The germline gives CDR1 SGHAT, CDR2 FQDESV (reference sequence). For the CDR3, the DNA is TGTGCCAGCAGCTTAGATCGAGCGGATACGCAGTATTTT. This encodes CASSLDRADTQYF.

This clone was picked up one time. This chain connects TRBV5-5 to TRBJ2-7; a weak D match, TRBD1 (5 bases). This CDR3 region has 14 residues. Between the trimmed V and J ends, which lost 3 bases and 7 bases, there was a span of 17 bases. Germline CDR1 is SGHKS and CDR2 is YYEKEE (reference sequence). The CDR3 DNA sequence: TGTGCCAGCAGCTCCGCCAGGGCGGCGCGGGAGCAGTACTTC. This encodes CASSSARAAREQYF.

This clone has only a few counts. V gene TRBV2 combines with J gene TRBJ2-1; TRBD2 agrees at 10 bases. The J segment lost 6 bases and the V segment lost 5 bases, leaving 7 bases of the junction unmatched. In germline, CDR1 is SNHLY, CDR2 FYNNEI. This CDR3 spans 15 amino acids. The CDR3 region is CASSPTSGDINEQFF. Here the CDR3 DNA reads TGTGCCAGCAGTCCAACTAGCGGGGACATCAATGAGCAGTTCTTC.

This chain joins TRBV4-1 and TRBJ2-1; D is possibly TRBD1 (5 bases). Trimming left V 4 bases short and J 5 bases short, with 21 bases between. This CDR3 has 17 residues. The V gene's germline CDR1 is MGHRA and CDR2 YSYEKL. This CDR3 is CASSPLGRGLSHNEQFF. The CDR3 DNA reads as TGCGCCAGCAGCCCCTTAGGTAGGGGTCTCAGCCACAATGAGCAGTTCTTC.

The rearrangement uses TRBV19 and TRBJ1-2, with TRBD1 as a possible D gene (5 bases). V was pared by 10 bases and J by 2 bases, with 17 bases between. Germline assignment: CDR1 LNHDA and CDR2 SQIVND (reference sequence). The CDR3 runs to 14 residues. In nucleotides, the CDR3 is TGTGCCACGAGGGGACGGGAAGTCAACTATGGCTACACCTTC. The encoded protein is CATRGREVNYGYTF.

The J gene is TRBJ1-2, the V gene TRBV7-2, with a tentative D call TRBD1 (5 bases). CDR3 length: 13 residues. Germline lookup yields CDR1 SGHTA and CDR2 FQGNSA. V was trimmed by 1 base and J by 7 bases, leaving 10 bases between them. DNA of the CDR3: TGTGCCAGCAGCTTAGAGACCAGGGCTGGCTACACCTTC. This gives the protein CASSLETRAGYTF.

J is TRBJ2-2 and V is TRBV6-5; D is ambiguous. The germline V gene has CDR1 MNHEY and CDR2 SVGAGI. The V and J ends lost 5 bases and 8 bases respectively, with 12 bases between them. This CDR3 contains 13 residues. CDR3 coding DNA: TGTGCCAGCAGTCTCGACCCCGTAGGGGAGCTGTTTTTT. As protein: CASSLDPVGELFF.

The V gene is TRBV7-6, the J gene TRBJ2-7, with 8 bases aligning to TRBD1. The CDR3 has 15 amino acids. Germline V gives CDR1 SGHVS, CDR2 FNYEAQ. V shed 1 base, J shed 0 bases, and the junction held 2 bases outside the gene matches. CDR3 coding DNA: TGTGCCAGCAGCTTAGTGGACAGGGACTCCTACGAGCAGTACTTC. As protein: CASSLVDRDSYEQYF.

V gene TRBV7-6 combines with J gene TRBJ2-1; D tentatively reads TRBD1 or TRBD2 (7 bases each). There are 16 residues in the CDR3. Germline CDR1 is SGHVS and CDR2 is FNYEAQ. V gave up 1 base and J gave up 3 bases, with 13 bases separating them. The CDR3 DNA reads as TGTGCCAGCAGCTTAGAGGGGGGGACAGACTACAATGAGCAGTTCTTC. Its translation is CASSLEGGTDYNEQFF.

This chain joins TRBV6-6 and TRBJ1-1; 7 bases fit TRBD1. This CDR3 has 15 amino acids. V was pared by 5 bases and J by 0 bases, with 6 bases of the junction left unmatched. CDR1 MNHNY and CDR2 SVGAGI come from the germline V gene (reference sequence). The CDR3 here is CASSTWDSLNTEAFF. DNA of the CDR3: TGTGCCAGCAGTACTTGGGACAGCCTGAACACTGAAGCTTTCTTT.

The V gene is TRBV5-1, the J gene TRBJ2-1; 11 bases align to TRBD2. There are 16 residues in the CDR3. Germline CDR1 is SGHRS and CDR2 is YFSETQ. The V segment lost 3 bases and the J segment 5 bases; nucleotides outside the gene matches: 7. The CDR3 is CASSSILAGGNNEQFF. CDR3 DNA sequence: TGCGCCAGCAGCTCGATTCTAGCGGGGGGAAACAATGAGCAGTTCTTC.